This TCR beta chain was obtained from a study of T cell responses to AZD1222 COVID-19 vaccine. Points from the study as a whole: Elevations in Spike-specific TCR breadth and depth followed administration of two AZD1222 doses.

As for this clone: Its antigen is unknown.

Data came from immunoSEQ multiplex PCR; TCRdb stores just in-frame clones and leaves some out. The table shows 90,000 to 120,000 clones, with 75% to 90% occurring only once. The source was peripheral blood, collected on day 0 of AZD1222 vaccination. This clonotype was obtained from an adult in good health.

CDR3 in amino acids: CASSPRTAGGYTF. The CDR3 coding sequence is TGTGCCAGCAGTCCGCGGACGGCAGGAGGCTACACCTTC. This chain uses TRBV28 with TRBJ1-2; D remains ambiguous. Per the germline V gene, CDR1 is MDHEN and CDR2 is SYDVKM. V gave up 5 bases and J gave up 8 bases, with 15 bases separating them. The CDR3 runs to 13 residues.